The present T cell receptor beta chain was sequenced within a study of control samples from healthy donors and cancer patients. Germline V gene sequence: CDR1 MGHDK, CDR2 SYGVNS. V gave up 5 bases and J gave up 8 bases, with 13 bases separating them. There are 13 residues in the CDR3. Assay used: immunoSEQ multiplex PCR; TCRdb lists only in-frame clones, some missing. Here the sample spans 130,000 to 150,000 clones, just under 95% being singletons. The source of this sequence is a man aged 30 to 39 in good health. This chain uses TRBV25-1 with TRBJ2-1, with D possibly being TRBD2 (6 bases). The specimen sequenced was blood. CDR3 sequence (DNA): TGTGCCAGCAGTCTTCATGGGGAGGATGAGCAGTTCTTC. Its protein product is CASSLHGEDEQFF. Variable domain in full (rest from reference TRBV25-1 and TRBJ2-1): EADIYQTPRYLVIGTGKKITLECSQTMGHDKMYWYQQDPGMELHLIHYSYGVNSTEKGDLSSESTVSRIRTEHFPLTLESARPSHTSQYLCASSLHGEDEQFFGPGTRLTVL.